This T cell receptor beta chain was captured in a study of long-term antiretroviral therapy in people with HIV. About this clone: Its specificity is unknown.

Samples were assayed with immunoSEQ v3.0 at survey level. The assay was immunoSEQ multiplex PCR, and TCRdb's table has in-frame clones only and misses some. Seen here are roughly 45,000 clones, around 84% observed once, and the top ten hold 2.5% to 3.5%. V was trimmed by 1 base and J by 2 bases, leaving 4 bases between them. Germline V lookup: CDR1 SGDLS, CDR2 YYNGEE. The CDR3 extends over 14 amino acids. Study results and limitations: Dominant in the repertoire at all time points were clones expanded before ART.

The TCR originated in a woman aged 18-29 years with HIV. This sequence joins TRBV9 and TRBJ2-6; D unclear. Sequenced here: unsorted PBMCs, sampled 0.8 years after starting antiretroviral therapy. Here the CDR3 DNA reads TGTGCCAGCAGCGTATCTGCTGGGGCCAACGTCCTGACTTTC. Translated: CASSVSAGANVLTF.